The present TCR beta chain was sequenced within a study of blood T cell repertoires in COVID-19. In the study overall: Nucleic acid was either cDNA or gDNA, and it came from T cells, B-cell-depleted T cells, or PBMCs.

Germline loops: CDR1 MDHEN, CDR2 SYDVKM. Trimming cost V 6 bases and J 5 bases, with 13 bases left between them. The CDR3 covers 14 residues. Assay: immunoSEQ multiplex PCR; the TCRdb copy retains only in-frame clones and omits some. Of some 140,000 clones detected, 88% appear once; the ten largest clones hold 2% to 2.5%. Sequences were obtained from peripheral blood. The TCR comes from a man between 65 and 85 years old with active COVID-19. The chain couples TRBV28 to TRBJ1-4; D uncertain. The DNA of the CDR3 is TGTGCCAGCAGGAAACTCCAGAGGAATGAAAAACTGTTTTTT. Translated: CASRKLQRNEKLFF.